This T cell receptor (beta chain) was profiled in a study of blood T cell repertoires in COVID-19. As for the study in general: The study drew acute and convalescent COVID-19 samples from the United States, Italy and Spain.

Residents of about two dozen US areas, aged roughly 18 to 89 years, made up the participants. Assignments of participants to cohorts depended upon their own reported clinical history. Each exposed participant met a COVID-19 case in the 2 weeks preceding study entry. Profiled with immunoSEQ multiplex PCR; TCRdb holds only in-frame clones, not every one. The table records about 140,000 clones, roughly 80% of them present only once. Trimming cost V 4 bases and J 2 bases; bases outside gene matches: 6. The CDR3 consists of 16 residues. Germline V gene lookup returns CDR1 GTSNPN and CDR2 SVGIG (reference sequence).

The rearrangement links TRBV30 to TRBJ2-7; 15 bases are a match to TRBD2. The TCR originated in a woman aged 18-29 years who had been exposed to COVID-19. Sequencing was performed on PBMCs or T cells enriched from blood (not recorded which). CDR3 nucleotides: TGTGCCTGGACGGTAGGACTAGCGGGAGGGCCCTACGAGCAGTACTTC. Translating gives CAWTVGLAGGPYEQYF.